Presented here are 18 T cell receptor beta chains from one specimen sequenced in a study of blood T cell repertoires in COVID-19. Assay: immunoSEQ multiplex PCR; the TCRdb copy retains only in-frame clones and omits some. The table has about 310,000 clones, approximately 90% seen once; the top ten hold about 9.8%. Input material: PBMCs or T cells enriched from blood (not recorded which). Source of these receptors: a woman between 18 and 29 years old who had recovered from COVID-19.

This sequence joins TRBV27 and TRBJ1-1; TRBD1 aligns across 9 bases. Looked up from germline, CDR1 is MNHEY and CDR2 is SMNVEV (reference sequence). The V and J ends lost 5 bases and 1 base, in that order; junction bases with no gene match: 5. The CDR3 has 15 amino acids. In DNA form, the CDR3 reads TGTGCCAGCAGTAAGGGACAGGGATCGAACACTGAAGCTTTCTTT. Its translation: CASSKGQGSNTEAFF.

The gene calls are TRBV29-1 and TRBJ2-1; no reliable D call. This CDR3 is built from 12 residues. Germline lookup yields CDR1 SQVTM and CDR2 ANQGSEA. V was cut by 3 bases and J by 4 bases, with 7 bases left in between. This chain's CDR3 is CSVELTYNEQFF. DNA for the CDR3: TGCAGCGTTGAGCTTACATACAATGAGCAGTTCTTC.

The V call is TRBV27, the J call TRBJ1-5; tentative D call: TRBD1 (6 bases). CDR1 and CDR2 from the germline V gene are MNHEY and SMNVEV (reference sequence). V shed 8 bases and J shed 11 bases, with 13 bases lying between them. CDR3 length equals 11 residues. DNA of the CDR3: TGTGCCAGCTCGCAGGGGCGGACCCAGCATTTT. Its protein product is CASSQGRTQHF.

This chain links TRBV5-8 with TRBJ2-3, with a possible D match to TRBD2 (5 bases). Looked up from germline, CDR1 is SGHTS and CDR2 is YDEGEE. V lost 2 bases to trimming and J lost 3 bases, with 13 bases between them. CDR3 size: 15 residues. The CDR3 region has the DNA TGTGCCAGCAGCTTCACAGTTCGAGGGACAGATACGCAGTATTTT. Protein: CASSFTVRGTDTQYF.

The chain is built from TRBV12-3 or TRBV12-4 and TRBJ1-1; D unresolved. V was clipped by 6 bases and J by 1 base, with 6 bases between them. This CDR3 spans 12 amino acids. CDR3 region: CASRSRNTEAFF. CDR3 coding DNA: TGTGCCAGCAGGTCTAGGAACACTGAAGCTTTCTTT.

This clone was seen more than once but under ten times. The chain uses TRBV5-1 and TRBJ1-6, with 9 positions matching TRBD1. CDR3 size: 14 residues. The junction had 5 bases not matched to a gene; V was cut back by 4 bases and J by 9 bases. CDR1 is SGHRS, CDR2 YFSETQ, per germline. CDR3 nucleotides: TGCGCCAGCAGCAGGACAGGGGATTCTTCACCCCTCCACTTT. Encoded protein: CASSRTGDSSPLHF.

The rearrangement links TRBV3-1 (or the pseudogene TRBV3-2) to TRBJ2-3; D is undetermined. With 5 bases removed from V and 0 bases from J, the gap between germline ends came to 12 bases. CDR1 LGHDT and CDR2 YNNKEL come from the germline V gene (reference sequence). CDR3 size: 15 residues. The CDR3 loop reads CASSLAHLSTDTQYF. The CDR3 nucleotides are TGTGCCAGCAGCTTGGCCCATCTTAGCACAGATACGCAGTATTTT.

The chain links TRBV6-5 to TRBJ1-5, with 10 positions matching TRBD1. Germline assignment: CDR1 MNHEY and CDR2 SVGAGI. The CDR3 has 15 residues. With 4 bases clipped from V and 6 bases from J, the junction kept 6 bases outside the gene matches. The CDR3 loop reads CASSWTGGGGQPQHF. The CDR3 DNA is TGTGCCAGCAGTTGGACAGGGGGGGGTGGTCAGCCCCAGCATTTT.

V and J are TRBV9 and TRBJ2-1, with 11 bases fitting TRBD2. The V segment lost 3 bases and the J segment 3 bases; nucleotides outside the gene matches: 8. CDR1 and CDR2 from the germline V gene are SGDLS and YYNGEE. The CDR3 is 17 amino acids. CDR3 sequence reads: CASSASSGGLNYNEQFF. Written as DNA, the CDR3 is TGTGCCAGCAGCGCGTCTAGCGGGGGGCTAAACTACAATGAGCAGTTCTTC.

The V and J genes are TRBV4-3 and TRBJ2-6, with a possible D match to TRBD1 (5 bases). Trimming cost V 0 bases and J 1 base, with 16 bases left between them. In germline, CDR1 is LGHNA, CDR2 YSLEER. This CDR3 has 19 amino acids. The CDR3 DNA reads TGCGCCAGCAGCCAAGATCACCCAGGGTATGTGTCTGGGGCCAACGTCCTGACTTTC. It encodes CASSQDHPGYVSGANVLTF.

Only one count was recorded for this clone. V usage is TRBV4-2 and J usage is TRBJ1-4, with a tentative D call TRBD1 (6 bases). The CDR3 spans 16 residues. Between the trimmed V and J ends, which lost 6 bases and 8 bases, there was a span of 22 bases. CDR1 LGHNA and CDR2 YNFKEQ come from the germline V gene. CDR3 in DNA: TGTGCCAGCAGTTCAAAAAGTTCAGGGGCAGGGGAAAAACTGTTTTTT. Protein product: CASSSKSSGAGEKLFF.

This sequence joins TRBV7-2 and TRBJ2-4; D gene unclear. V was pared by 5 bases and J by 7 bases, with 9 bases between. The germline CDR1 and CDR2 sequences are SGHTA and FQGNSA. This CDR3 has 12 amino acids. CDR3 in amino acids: CASSPVLNIQYF. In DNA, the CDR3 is TGTGCCAGCAGCCCCGTTCTCAACATTCAGTACTTC. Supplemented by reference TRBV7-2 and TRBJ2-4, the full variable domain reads GAGVSQSPSNKVTEKGKDVELRCDPISGHTALYWYRQSLGQGLEFLIYFQGNSAPDKSGLPSDRFSAERTGGSVSTLTIQRTQQEDSAVYLCASSPVLNIQYFGAGTRLSVL.

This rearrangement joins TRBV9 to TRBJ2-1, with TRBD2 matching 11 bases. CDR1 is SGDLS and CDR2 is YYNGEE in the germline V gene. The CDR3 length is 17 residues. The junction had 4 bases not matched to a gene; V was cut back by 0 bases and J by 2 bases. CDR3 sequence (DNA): TGTGCCAGCAGCGTAGAGACTAGCGGGGAAACCTACAATGAGCAGTTCTTC. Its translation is CASSVETSGETYNEQFF.

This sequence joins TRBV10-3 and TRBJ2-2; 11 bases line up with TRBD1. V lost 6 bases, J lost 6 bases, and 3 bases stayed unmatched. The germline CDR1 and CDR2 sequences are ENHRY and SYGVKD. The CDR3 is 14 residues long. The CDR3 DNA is TGTGCCATCAGGGGGACAGGGGGTCCCGGGGAGCTGTTTTTT. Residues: CAIRGTGGPGELFF.

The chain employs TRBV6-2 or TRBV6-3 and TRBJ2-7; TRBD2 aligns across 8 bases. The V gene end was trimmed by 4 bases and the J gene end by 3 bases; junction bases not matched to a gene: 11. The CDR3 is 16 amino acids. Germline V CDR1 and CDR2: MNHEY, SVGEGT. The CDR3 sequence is CASSWNQKRGYYEQYF. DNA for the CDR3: TGTGCCAGCAGTTGGAATCAGAAGCGGGGGTACTACGAGCAGTACTTC.

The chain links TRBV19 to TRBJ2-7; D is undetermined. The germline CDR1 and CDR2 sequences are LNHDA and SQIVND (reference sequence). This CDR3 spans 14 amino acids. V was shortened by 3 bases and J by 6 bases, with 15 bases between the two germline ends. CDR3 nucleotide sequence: TGTGCCAGTAGTATTAGTCACTATCTCCGCGAGCAGTACTTC. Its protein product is CASSISHYLREQYF.

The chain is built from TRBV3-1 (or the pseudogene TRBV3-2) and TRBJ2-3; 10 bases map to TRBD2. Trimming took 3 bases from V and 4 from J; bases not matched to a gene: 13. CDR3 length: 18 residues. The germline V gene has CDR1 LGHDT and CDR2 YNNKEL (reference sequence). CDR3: CASSQGVSWTSGADTQYF. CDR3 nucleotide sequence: TGTGCCAGCAGCCAGGGGGTTTCTTGGACTAGCGGTGCAGATACGCAGTATTTT.

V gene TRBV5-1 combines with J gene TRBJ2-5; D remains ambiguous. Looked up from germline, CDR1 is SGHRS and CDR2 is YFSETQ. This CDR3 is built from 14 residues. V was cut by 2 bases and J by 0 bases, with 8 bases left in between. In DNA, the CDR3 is TGCGCCAGCAGCTTCTATAAAAACCAAGAGACCCAGTACTTC. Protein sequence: CASSFYKNQETQYF.